This T cell receptor (beta chain) was obtained from a study of T-cell reconstitution after alpha-beta-depleted transplantation in children. This clonotype has a handful of counts. V was clipped by 4 bases and J by 6 bases; unmatched bases: 15. The CDR3 is 17 amino acids. Germline values: CDR1 MDHEN, CDR2 SYDVKM. Unique molecular identifiers were used to barcode this TCRbeta library. TCRdb reprocessed the PCR reads with MiXCR, giving one entry per CDR3 protein. The sample lists some 400,000 distinct CDR3 sequences; around 21% were seen once. The rearrangement joins TRBV28 to TRBJ1-5; the match to TRBD1 covers 7 bases. The sample in question was PBMCs from the stem cell graft donor, obtained from the stem cell graft. The receptor comes from a human donor who donated a stem cell graft to a child with acute myeloid leukemia. The CDR3 DNA reads as TGTGCCAGCAGTTCACAATACACAGGGGAATTCGGTCAGCCCCAGCATTTT. Its translation: CASSSQYTGEFGQPQHF. Based on the CDR3 plus reference TRBV28 and TRBJ1-5, the full variable domain is DVKVTQSSRYLVKRTGEKVFLECVQDMDHENMFWYRQDPGLGLRLIYFSYDVKMKEKGDIPEGYSVSREKKERFSLILESASTNQTSMYLCASSSQYTGEFGQPQHFGDGTRLSIL.